The 20 T cell receptor beta chains below come from one sample, sequenced in a study of STAT5B mutations in CD4+ large granular lymphocyte leukemia. Sequencing used immunoSEQ multiplex PCR; TCRdb keeps in-frame clones, though not all of them. The table has roughly 46,000 clones, about 80% seen once; the top ten hold less than 0.4%. Sequenced input: CD4+ T cells from blood buffy coats. All receptors derive from a human donor in good health.

This chain joins TRBV6-4 and TRBJ2-3; TRBD1 agrees at 7 bases. The germline CDR1 and CDR2 sequences are MRHNA and SNTAGT. The ends lost 8 bases at V and 5 bases at J; junction bases unmatched: 4. The CDR3 sequence is 12 residues long. The CDR3 coding sequence is TGTGCCAGCGGGACAGCTATAGATACGCAGTATTTT. Translated: CASGTAIDTQYF.

The genes are TRBV7-2 and TRBJ2-7; 7 bases are shared with TRBD2. Germline CDR1 and CDR2: SGHTA and FQGNSA. The CDR3 totals 14 residues. V dropped 1 base and J dropped 3; count of bases not matched to a gene: 3. The CDR3 DNA follows: TGTGCCAGCAGCTTAGAGGGACTAAACTACGAGCAGTACTTC. Amino acids: CASSLEGLNYEQYF.

The chain couples TRBV9 to TRBJ2-5; either TRBD1 or TRBD2 may supply D (6 bases each). The germline V gene has CDR1 SGDLS and CDR2 YYNGEE. V lost 0 bases and J lost 4, with 13 bases in between. This CDR3 is built from 15 residues. This CDR3 is CASSVEGGLGETQYF. Here the CDR3 DNA reads TGTGCCAGCAGCGTAGAAGGGGGGCTTGGAGAGACCCAGTACTTC.

There are a few counts of this clone. The chain employs TRBV7-9 and TRBJ2-7, with 7 bases fitting TRBD2. Trimming at V came to 2 bases and at J to 0 bases, leaving 4 bases not matched to a gene. CDR1 and CDR2 from the germline V gene are SEHNR and FQNEAQ (reference sequence). CDR3 length equals 15 residues. CDR3 loop: CASSLLGGGSYEQYF. Written as DNA, the CDR3 is TGTGCCAGCAGCTTACTCGGCGGGGGCTCCTACGAGCAGTACTTC.

This clone was seen only once. The chain has TRBV30 and TRBJ2-4; D not resolved. CDR1 and CDR2 (germline): GTSNPN, SVGIG (reference sequence). Trimming pared 3 bases from V and 7 bases from J, leaving 16 bases between. The CDR3 extends over 14 amino acids. The CDR3 bases are TGTGCCTGGAGACTTTCGGGTTCAATGAACATTCAGTACTTC. Translation: CAWRLSGSMNIQYF.

This sequence joins TRBV7-2 and TRBJ2-5; 7 bases line up with TRBD2. Germline CDR1 and CDR2: SGHTA and FQGNSA. J lost 5 bases, V lost 5 bases, and 8 bases had no gene match. The length of the CDR3 is 14 residues. DNA for the CDR3: TGTGCCAGCAGCCGCGTTGGGGGAGGGGAGACCCAGTACTTC. As protein: CASSRVGGGETQYF.

The V and J genes are TRBV14 and TRBJ1-1; 9 positions match TRBD1. V lost 1 base, J lost 6 bases, and 0 bases stayed unmatched. This CDR3 region has 13 residues. Germline V gene data show CDR1 as SGHDN and CDR2 as FVKESK. The CDR3 here is CASSQGQGAEAFF. As DNA, the CDR3 is TGTGCCAGCAGCCAAGGACAGGGGGCTGAAGCTTTCTTT.

The chain uses TRBV7-3 and TRBJ2-2; D not certain. There are 13 residues in the CDR3. Per germline, CDR1 SGHTA and CDR2 FQGTGA. Trimming removed 6 bases from V and 4 bases from J, with 9 bases in between. CDR3 amino acids: CASSLLRTGELFF. For the CDR3, the DNA is TGTGCCAGCAGTTTGTTACGCACCGGGGAGCTGTTTTTT.

The chain joins TRBV5-1 to TRBJ1-1; no firm D call. Germline V gene data show CDR1 as SGHRS and CDR2 as YFSETQ. The CDR3 extends over 15 amino acids. The germline V and J ends were trimmed by 0 bases and 4 bases, with 13 bases remaining between them. The CDR3, as DNA: TGCGCCAGCAGCTTGGAAGGGCCGGGTGGCACTGAAGCTTTCTTT. Protein sequence: CASSLEGPGGTEAFF.

The V and J genes are TRBV7-9 and TRBJ1-2; D is perhaps TRBD1 (6 bases). Trimming took 6 bases from V and 4 from J, leaving 15 bases between them. This CDR3 spans 14 amino acids. CDR1 is SEHNR and CDR2 is FQNEAQ in the germline V gene (reference sequence). The DNA for the CDR3 is TGTGCCAGCAGTGTGGGGGGGCGCATCTATGGCTACACCTTC. Translating gives CASSVGGRIYGYTF.

This clone occurred once. The chain combines TRBV12-5 with TRBJ2-5; D is unclear. V shed 4 bases and J shed 7 bases, with 10 bases lying between them. This CDR3 comprises 12 residues. Germline CDR1 reads LGHNT; CDR2 reads FRNRAP. The CDR3 here is CASGSRSGTQYF. DNA for the CDR3: TGTGCTAGTGGTTCCCGGTCGGGGACCCAGTACTTC. The whole variable domain, filled in from reference TRBV12-5 and TRBJ2-5, reads DARVTQTPRHKVTEMGQEVTMRCQPILGHNTVFWYRQTMMQGLELLAYFRNRAPLDDSGMPKDRFSAEMPDATLATLKIQPSEPRDSAVYFCASGSRSGTQYFGPGTRLLVL.

This clone was observed once. The chain employs TRBV7-9 and TRBJ1-1; D call uncertain. V shed 2 bases and J shed 1 base, with 11 bases lying between them. CDR1 is SEHNR, CDR2 FQNEAQ, per germline (reference sequence). The CDR3 consists of 15 residues. The CDR3 loop is CASSLRGRRNTEAFF. CDR3 nucleotide sequence: TGTGCCAGCAGCTTAAGAGGGCGGAGGAACACTGAAGCTTTCTTT.

This chain joins TRBV19 and TRBJ2-3; D remains unclear. V shed 4 bases and J shed 2 bases, with 1 base lying between them. There are 11 residues in the CDR3. The germline CDR1 and CDR2 sequences are LNHDA and SQIVND (reference sequence). Here the CDR3 DNA reads TGTGCCAGTAGTAACACAGATACGCAGTATTTT. This sequence encodes CASSNTDTQYF.

The genes are TRBV5-4 and TRBJ2-2; TRBD2 matches at 8 bases. From germline, CDR1 is SGHNT and CDR2 YYREEE (reference sequence). V lost 3 bases and J lost 4; bases outside the gene matches: 5. The CDR3 consists of 15 residues. CDR3 DNA sequence: TGTGCCAGCAGCTCCAGCGGGAGTAGCACCGGGGAGCTGTTTTTT. Protein product: CASSSSGSSTGELFF. The full variable domain, in which reference TRBV5-4 and TRBJ2-2 provide the parts outside the CDR3, is ETGVTQSPTHLIKTRGQQVTLRCSSQSGHNTVSWYQQALGQGPQFIFQYYREEENGRGNFPPRFSGLQFPNYSSELNVNALELDDSALYLCASSSSGSSTGELFFGEGSRLTVL.

The chain carries TRBV19 and TRBJ2-5; TRBD1 might be the D (5 bases). The length of the CDR3 is 14 residues. From germline, CDR1 is LNHDA and CDR2 SQIVND (reference sequence). Trimming took 3 bases from V and 2 from J, leaving 10 bases between them. DNA of the CDR3: TGTGCCAGTAGTATTGGCAGGGCTCAAGAGACCCAGTACTTC. Translating it yields CASSIGRAQETQYF.

The chain links TRBV4-1 to TRBJ2-1; D is unresolved. Per the germline V gene, CDR1 is MGHRA and CDR2 is YSYEKL. With 5 bases removed from V and 7 bases from J, the gap between germline ends came to 15 bases. CDR3 length: 14 residues. CDR3 sequence reads: CASSTWARGNEQFF. CDR3 nucleotides: TGCGCCAGCAGCACCTGGGCCCGAGGAAATGAGCAGTTCTTC.

This clone occurred a few times. V gene TRBV19 combines with J gene TRBJ1-2, with TRBD1 as a possible D gene (5 bases). From germline, CDR1 is LNHDA and CDR2 SQIVND (reference sequence). The CDR3 spans 14 residues. Trimming left V 4 bases short and J 5 bases short, with 14 bases between. The CDR3 loop is CASSNRGMGYGYTF. The CDR3 bases are TGTGCCAGTAGTAACCGGGGGATGGGATATGGCTACACCTTC.

The rearrangement uses TRBV29-1 and TRBJ2-3; perhaps TRBD2 as D (5 bases). The ends were cut back, 4 bases at V and 9 bases at J, with 8 bases in the middle. The CDR3 sequence is 10 residues long. Looked up from germline, CDR1 is SQVTM and CDR2 is ANQGSEA. CDR3 in amino acids: CSVGGVTQYF. The CDR3 nucleotides read TGCAGCGTTGGGGGAGTAACGCAGTATTTT.

A few counts support this clone. The chain uses TRBV9 and TRBJ1-6; D may be TRBD1 (5 bases). Germline V CDR1 and CDR2: SGDLS, YYNGEE. V shed 4 bases and J shed 7 bases, with 18 bases lying between them. The CDR3 totals 16 residues. The CDR3 bases are TGTGCCAGCAGCCCCCAGCGGGGGACGCCGAATTCACCCCTCCACTTT. This sequence encodes CASSPQRGTPNSPLHF.

The rearrangement links TRBV28 to TRBJ2-2; 13 bases agree with TRBD2. Germline-derived CDR1 and CDR2 are MDHEN and SYDVKM. The V gene end was trimmed by 6 bases and the J gene end by 2 bases; junction bases not matched to a gene: 12. This CDR3 is built from 19 residues. The CDR3 DNA reads as TGTGCCAGCAGGCTTAGTCGACCGGGACTAGCGGGAAACACCGGGGAGCTGTTTTTT. Its protein is CASRLSRPGLAGNTGELFF.